These 12 T cell receptor beta chains originate from one sample sequenced in a study of response to subunit inactivated influenza vaccine. MiXCR, applied by TCRdb to the RT-PCR reads, yields one record per CDR3 protein. The data hold about 540,000 distinct CDR3 sequences, with under 30% observed a single time. In addition, the sample was reused for a study of T cells expressing NK-cell markers. From that study: For TCR beta, cDNA was produced by 5'RACE template switching with UMIs.

The input for sequencing was CD4+ T cells sorted from PBMCs, taken 11 to 12 days after vaccination. These receptors came from a middle-aged man who received an inactivated influenza vaccine.

V is TRBV14 and J is TRBJ1-3, with D unclear. Trimming removed 4 bases at V and 6 bases at J, with 13 bases between. Germline CDR1 and CDR2: SGHDN and FVKESK. CDR3 length equals 14 residues. CDR3 sequence (DNA): TGTGCCAGCAGCCCCGGACCGGTCGCAAACACCATATATTTT. Amino acids: CASSPGPVANTIYF.

The table lists this clonotype with a few counts. The V call is TRBV9, the J call TRBJ2-3; TRBD1 matches 10 bases. Germline lookup yields CDR1 SGDLS and CDR2 YYNGEE. CDR3 size: 16 residues. The V and J ends lost 5 bases and 3 bases, in that order; junction bases with no gene match: 9. The CDR3: CASSTTPGQGTDTQYF. CDR3 nucleotide sequence: TGTGCCAGCAGTACTACTCCGGGACAGGGGACAGATACGCAGTATTTT.

The chain joins TRBV4-2 to TRBJ1-6; 11 nucleotides match TRBD1. The germline V gene encodes CDR1 LGHNA and CDR2 YNFKEQ. CDR3 length equals 15 residues. Trimming at V came to 0 bases and at J to 9 bases, leaving 1 base not matched to a gene. Here the CDR3 reads CASSQEGQGASPLHF. CDR3 coding DNA: TGTGCCAGCAGCCAAGAAGGACAGGGGGCTTCACCCCTCCACTTT.

This clonotype occurred a few times. The rearrangement joins TRBV6-1 to TRBJ1-4; D possibly corresponds to TRBD1 (6 bases). Between the trimmed V and J ends, which lost 9 bases and 0 bases, there was a span of 14 bases. CDR1 is MNHNS and CDR2 is SASEGT in the germline V gene. This CDR3 region has 15 residues. The DNA of the CDR3 is TGTGCCAGTATGGACAGTCGGACAACTAATGAAAAACTGTTTTTT. It encodes CASMDSRTTNEKLFF.

The chain links TRBV7-2 to TRBJ2-1; TRBD2 aligns across 10 bases. The CDR3 loop spans 16 amino acids. Germline V CDR1 and CDR2: SGHTA, FQGNSA. Trimming took 1 base from V and 7 from J; bases not matched to a gene: 7. CDR3 loop: CASSLVASGGANEQFF. The CDR3 coding sequence is TGTGCCAGCAGCTTAGTTGCCAGCGGGGGGGCAAATGAGCAGTTCTTC. Drawing the rest from reference TRBV7-2 and TRBJ2-1, the complete variable domain is GAGVSQSPSNKVTEKGKDVELRCDPISGHTALYWYRQSLGQGLEFLIYFQGNSAPDKSGLPSDRFSAERTGGSVSTLTIQRTQQEDSAVYLCASSLVASGGANEQFFGPGTRLTVL.

This chain connects TRBV20-1 to TRBJ2-7; the match to TRBD2 covers 15 bases. The germline gives CDR1 DFQATT, CDR2 SNEGSKA (reference sequence). There are 14 residues in the CDR3. Trimming removed 6 bases from V and 5 bases from J; junction bases left unmatched: 5. In DNA, the CDR3 is TGCAGTGCACCGGGACTAGCGGGAGGCAACGAGCAGTACTTC. It is translated as CSAPGLAGGNEQYF.

This clonotype has more than one count but fewer than ten. The chain uses TRBV5-1 and TRBJ1-2; a weak D match, TRBD1 (6 bases). From germline, CDR1 is SGHRS and CDR2 YFSETQ. The CDR3 length is 13 residues. V was shortened by 4 bases and J by 8 bases, with 15 bases between the two germline ends. The CDR3 coding sequence is TGCGCCAGCAGCCCCACCACAGGGTACGGCTACACCTTC. Its protein is CASSPTTGYGYTF.

In this sample, this clonotype turned up many times. The chain carries TRBV11-3 and TRBJ2-7; D is unclear. V was clipped by 0 bases and J by 6 bases, with 9 bases between them. CDR1 is SGHNT and CDR2 is YENEEA in the germline V gene. The CDR3 contains 13 residues. The CDR3 coding sequence is TGTGCCAGCAGCTTAGATGGTGATCGCGAGCAGTACTTC. This translates into CASSLDGDREQYF.

This chain uses TRBV5-5 with TRBJ2-7; D is tentatively TRBD1 or TRBD2 (5 bases each). The CDR3 totals 14 residues. Germline values: CDR1 SGHKS, CDR2 YYEKEE (reference sequence). Trimming took off 1 base at V and 5 bases at J, with 13 bases between the two ends. CDR3 DNA: TGTGCCAGCAGCTTGCCCCGTGGGGGAAACGAGCAGTACTTC. Its translation: CASSLPRGGNEQYF.

The CDR3 loop reads CASRLGQLQETQYF. For the CDR3, the DNA is TGTGCCAGCAGGTTGGGACAGCTACAAGAGACCCAGTACTTC. This chain links TRBV12-3 or TRBV12-4 with TRBJ2-5; 7 bases are a match to TRBD1. Trimming took 6 bases from V and 2 from J; bases not matched to a gene: 6. This CDR3 is 14 amino acids long.

The table lists this clonotype with a few counts. This rearrangement joins TRBV28 to TRBJ1-5, with 11 bases identical to TRBD1. The CDR3 has 15 residues. With 5 bases clipped from V and 5 bases from J, the junction kept 5 bases outside the gene matches. Germline lookup yields CDR1 MDHEN and CDR2 SYDVKM. The CDR3 DNA reads TGTGCCAGCAGTCCTGGGACAGGGGGGGATCAGCCCCAGCATTTT. Residues: CASSPGTGGDQPQHF.

This chain links TRBV12-3 or TRBV12-4 with TRBJ2-2; a possible D gene is TRBD1 (6 bases). V lost 5 bases and J lost 7, with 14 bases in between. The CDR3 is 14 amino acids. The CDR3 is CASSPSGEYGELFF. CDR3 sequence (DNA): TGTGCCAGCAGTCCGTCAGGGGAGTACGGGGAGCTGTTTTTT.